This T cell receptor beta chain is drawn from a study of blood T cells in healthy people across ages (dated by TCRdb to the mid-2010s). For the study in its entirety: In model experiments, roughly one uniquely barcoded TCR beta cDNA molecule per two T cells was captured by template switching. Using deep sequencing normalized with unique cDNA molecular identifiers, the study measured how TCR beta repertoire diversity changes with age. Four age groups were formed from the donors: young (average 16 years), middle-aged (approximately 41), aged (more than 55) and long-lived (more than 75). To avoid experimental bias, donors of different ages were randomly spread across the sequencing lanes. Two additional independent replicas of 1 million unique cDNA reads from the same blood draw were analyzed for two donors (one aged 18 to 30 and one aged 80 or older). The research as a whole found: A strong correlation was found between observed TCR beta diversity and the percentage of naive T cells measured by flow cytometry. Donor CMV infection status was unknown, potentially confounding age-related changes in expanded clonotypes. The long-lived group showed more naive CD4+ T cells, fewer expanded clones and increased TCR diversity than the aged group, suggesting age selection. Because profiling used bulk unsorted PBMCs, naive and antigen-experienced compartments could not be compared conclusively. Total diversity estimates from one million sequenced T cells were considered lower bounds and underestimates. Observed TCR beta diversity per million T cells fell roughly linearly with age, and a significant reduction was already apparent by age roughly 40.

The germline V gene (reference sequence) specifies MNHEY as CDR1 and SMNVEV as CDR2. The CDR3 has 15 amino acids, counting the end cysteine and phenylalanine. Only CDR3 DNA is held: 45 bases, read in frame from base 1. V is pruned by 6 bases and J by 2 bases, leaving 7 bases of the junction without a gene match. As concerns this clonotype: This clone's antigen is unknown. No base-level quality is on record; no much larger clone is a single base apart.

Donors were 35 to 40 systemically healthy Caucasian individuals from Russia aged 6 to 90 years. Each donor gave ten milliliters of peripheral blood, collected into EDTA-treated Vacutainer tubes. Ficoll-Paque density-gradient centrifugation was used to isolate PBMCs, with at least 6.5 million obtained per sample. Total RNA was extracted from PBMCs with Trizol reagent, with at least 6 micrograms obtained per sample. For every donor, an aliquot of PBMCs went through flow cytometry to measure the percentages of naive CD45RAhigh/CD27high T cells. Receptors were amplified or captured by 5' RACE. The data were produced on an Illumina HiSeq 2500. A second about 6 to 11 cycle PCR used a sample-barcoded 5' primer and a J-beta primer mix. Each TCR beta cDNA molecule received a unique molecular identifier from a template-switch 5' adaptor carrying 12 random nucleotides. Each sample yielded at least 2.5 million CDR3-containing paired-end reads. All of the RNA was converted into first-strand cDNA using the Mint cDNA synthesis kit, with a TRBC-specific oligonucleotide serving as the primer. Following uracil-DNA glycosylase treatment, a first 18-cycle PCR with universal primers M1SS and BC2_uni_R was performed on all cDNA. The study's own analysis went as follows. Each sample was normalized by randomly selecting 1 million high-quality reads, each carrying a distinct molecular identifier. Instead of being binned into consensus sequences, reads that shared molecular identifiers were thrown out. MiTCR, with a Q25 quality threshold and the strictest error-elimination algorithm, was used for CDR3 identification, clonotype clustering and error correction. A nonparametric unseen species model using Euler transformation provided a lower-bound estimate of total TCR beta diversity. TCRdb reanalyzed the raw reads on its own, using fastp at Q25 for trimming and MiXCR for clone calling, and kept in-frame beta chains. Rows with one shared CDR3 protein collapse into an entry with the most common genes and DNA. The V and J calls follow TCRdb's processing rather than the paper's. For this sample there are some 860,000 distinct CDR3 sequences; roughly three fifths appear just once. The ten largest clones capture under 30% of the sample.

The sequence came from a man in his forties or fifties in good health. The V gene is TRBV27 and the J gene is TRBJ1-2; 9 bases in the junction line up with TRBD1. The sequenced material came from blood. The CDR3 region: CASRGGGQGNYGYTF. The bases are TGTGCCAGCAGGGGAGGGGGACAGGGAAACTATGGCTACACCTTC.